The 10 T cell receptor beta chains presented below share a single source sample, sequenced in a study of regulatory T cells in long-lasting Graves disease. Combining iRepertoire HTBI primers with Arm-PCR of CDR3 regions, the authors built TCR beta libraries. TCRdb reprocessed the multiplex PCR reads with MiXCR, giving one entry per CDR3 protein. The sample includes a few hundred thousand distinct CDR3 sequences, 13% of them seen just once. Time point: newly diagnosed GD, antithyroid drugs for less than 3 months. The authors made the TCR library using RNA they extracted from PBMCs. This sample was also put to use in a study of T cells in Graves' hyperthyroidism and ophthalmopathy.

The starting material was peripheral blood mononuclear cells (PBMCs), obtained at new diagnosis, from a patient treated with antithyroid drugs. The source of these receptors is a man aged 30 to 45 with Graves disease.

Of note for this clonotype: A much larger clone is a single base away; this may be a read error. The rearrangement uses TRBV5-1 and TRBJ2-3, with 10 bases that match TRBD2. With 2 bases clipped from V and 10 bases from J, the junction kept 10 bases outside the gene matches. CDR1 and CDR2 from the germline V gene are SGHRS and YFSETQ. The CDR3 loop spans 15 amino acids. This CDR3 reads CASSFSGTSADAQYF. The CDR3 DNA reads as TGCGCCAGCAGCTTCTCCGGGACTAGCGCCGATGCGCAGTATTTT.

This clonotype has a count of ten or more. The genes are TRBV18 and TRBJ2-2; a weak D match, TRBD2 (5 bases). V lost 4 bases and J lost 5, with 14 bases in between. CDR3 length equals 15 residues. Per the germline V gene, CDR1 is KGHSH and CDR2 is LQKENI. CDR3 nucleotide sequence: TGTGCCAGCTCACAGTCGGACTCGCTAACCGGGGAGCTGTTTTTT. Protein sequence: CASSQSDSLTGELFF.

For this clonotype: A read error is possible here, since a much larger clone lies one base away. V and J are TRBV28 and TRBJ2-5, with no clear D. The V gene lost 8 bases and the J gene lost 4 bases, with 8 bases spanning the gap. From germline, CDR1 is MDHEN and CDR2 SYDVKM. The CDR3 runs to 11 residues. DNA for the CDR3: TGTGCCAGCGGCCACCGAGAGACCCAGTACTTC. Translating gives CASGHRETQYF.

This clonotype was picked up many times. The chain has TRBV24-1 and TRBJ2-3, with D hard to call. The CDR3 covers 12 residues. From germline, CDR1 is KGHDR and CDR2 SFDVKD. V lost 9 bases to trimming and J lost 1 base, with 7 bases between them. CDR3 bases: TGTGCCACCGCCTCGGGCACAGATACGCAGTATTTT. Translating gives CATASGTDTQYF.

This clonotype was seen ten or more times. The rearrangement joins TRBV6-2 or TRBV6-3 to TRBJ2-5; no definite D call. Germline CDR1 reads MNHEY; CDR2 reads SVGEGT. This CDR3 has 14 residues. V was shortened by 2 bases and J by 7 bases, with 14 bases between the two germline ends. DNA of the CDR3: TGTGCCAGCAGTTACGCGACAAAACCCCCGACCCAGTACTTC. Residues: CASSYATKPPTQYF.

This clonotype was seen at least ten times. This rearrangement joins TRBV24-1 to TRBJ1-4, with D possibly matching TRBD1 (5 bases). This CDR3 is built from 17 residues. Germline CDR1 is KGHDR and CDR2 is SFDVKD. Trimming pared 3 bases from V and 0 bases from J, leaving 13 bases between. The CDR3 here is CATSDPDSTTTNEKLFF. The DNA for the CDR3 is TGTGCCACCAGTGATCCCGACAGCACAACAACTAATGAAAAACTGTTTTTT.

The table lists this clonotype with many counts. This chain uses TRBV29-1 with TRBJ2-1; possible D gene TRBD1, 6 bases. Trimming took 6 bases from V and 8 from J, leaving 11 bases between them. The CDR3 contains 11 residues. The germline V gene encodes CDR1 SQVTM and CDR2 ANQGSEA. The CDR3 DNA is TGCAGCGTGATCAGGGGTTATGAGCAGTTCTTC. This translates into CSVIRGYEQFF.

This clonotype was counted between two and nine times. This CDR3 is CASSSGGVSNQPQHF. The CDR3 DNA is TGTGCCAGCAGCTCGGGGGGGGTTAGCAATCAGCCCCAGCATTTT. V and J are TRBV11-2 and TRBJ1-5; the D gene is possibly TRBD1 (5 bases). The CDR3 loop spans 15 amino acids. Trimming shortened V by 4 bases and J by 0 bases, and 10 bases separated the two germline ends. Per germline, CDR1 SGHAT and CDR2 FQNNGV.

This clonotype was recorded a few times. This chain joins TRBV6-2 or TRBV6-3 and TRBJ2-7, with D unresolved. Germline CDR1 reads MNHEY; CDR2 reads SVGEGT. The CDR3 is 12 amino acids. Trimming removed 7 bases from V and 4 bases from J, with 11 bases in between. The CDR3 nucleotides read TGTGCCAGCAATGGTGGAGCGTACGAGCAGTACTTC. This translates into CASNGGAYEQYF.

V gene TRBV19 combines with J gene TRBJ2-6; 10 nucleotides align to TRBD2. The germline V gene encodes CDR1 LNHDA and CDR2 SQIVND (reference sequence). V lost 5 bases to trimming and J lost 0 bases; unmatched junction nucleotides: 7. The CDR3 extends over 18 amino acids. CDR3 loop: CASSQGLALLSGANVLTF. CDR3 bases: TGTGCCAGTAGTCAGGGACTAGCGCTTCTCTCTGGGGCCAACGTCCTGACTTTC.